Below, one T cell receptor (beta chain) is given with its context. No antigen is known for it. Assay used: immunoSEQ multiplex PCR; TCRdb lists only in-frame clones, some missing. Here the sample spans 25,000 to 40,000 clones, around 88% being singletons. CDR1 MNHNS and CDR2 SASEGT come from the germline V gene. V dropped 6 bases and J dropped 3 bases, with 17 bases sitting between them. The CDR3 length is 15 residues. The data stem from a study of STAT3 mutations in large granular lymphocyte leukemia. Study results and limitations: In several patients, dominant TCR clone burden exceeded STAT3 mutant burden. In T-cell large granular lymphocyte leukemia, about half of patients showed multiple immunodominant subclonotypes.

The TCR was taken from a man aged 60-69 years with T-cell large granular lymphocyte leukemia. Some clones in this sample may be carry-over from other donors' samples. The sequencing sample was made of peripheral blood mononuclear cells. The chain recombines TRBV6-1 with TRBJ2-5; D perhaps matches TRBD1 (6 bases). CDR3 sequence: CASRPTGFWEETQYF. The DNA of the CDR3 is TGTGCCAGCAGACCCACAGGGTTTTGGGAAGAGACCCAGTACTTC.